The 15 T cell receptor beta chains below come from one sample, sequenced in a study of T-cell reconstitution after alpha-beta-depleted transplantation in children. The TCRbeta library was prepared with unique molecular identifiers. TCRdb called the PCR reads again in MiXCR, with one record for every CDR3 protein. The sample has just under 350,000 distinct CDR3 sequences; about a sixth are singletons. The material was PBMCs, mostly from graft donor cells, obtained 360 days after TCRalphabeta/CD19-depleted stem cell transplant. These receptors came from a male patient under 10 years old who had a stem cell transplant for acute lymphoblastic leukemia, so the T cells may come from the graft donor.

This clonotype was seen a few times. This sequence joins TRBV7-9 and TRBJ1-2, with no clear D. CDR1 is SEHNR and CDR2 is FQNEAQ in the germline V gene (reference sequence). Trimming pared 3 bases from V and 8 bases from J, leaving 22 bases between. The CDR3 sequence is 16 residues long. The CDR3 sequence: CASSLARPLVGGGYTF. For the CDR3, the DNA is TGTGCCAGCAGCTTGGCCAGGCCCTTAGTGGGAGGAGGCTACACCTTC.

This clonotype showed up many times. V gene TRBV13 combines with J gene TRBJ2-7; 12 bases agree with TRBD2. Germline-derived CDR1 and CDR2 are PRHDT and FYEKMQ (reference sequence). Trimming at V came to 5 bases and at J to 4 bases, leaving 6 bases not matched to a gene. The CDR3 loop spans 15 amino acids. The CDR3 nucleotides are TGTGCCAGCAGCCTACACGGGACTAGCGGGTACGAGCAGTACTTC. It encodes CASSLHGTSGYEQYF.

This rearrangement joins TRBV5-1 to TRBJ2-7; TRBD2 matches 12 bases. Germline V gene lookup returns CDR1 SGHRS and CDR2 YFSETQ. The CDR3 consists of 15 residues. J lost 7 bases, V lost 0 bases, and 5 bases had no gene match. CDR3 loop: CASSLGSTSGREQYF. In nucleotides, the CDR3 is TGCGCCAGCAGCTTGGGGTCGACTAGCGGGAGAGAGCAGTACTTC. The full variable domain, in which reference TRBV5-1 and TRBJ2-7 provide the parts outside the CDR3, is KAGVTQTPRYLIKTRGQQVTLSCSPISGHRSVSWYQQTPGQGLQFLFEYFSETQRNKGNFPGRFSGRQFSNSRSEMNVSTLELGDSALYLCASSLGSTSGREQYFGPGTRLTVT.

This clonotype was picked up a small number of times. The rearrangement links TRBV9 to TRBJ1-1, with D unresolved. There are 14 residues in the CDR3. Trimming stripped 0 bases from V and 5 bases from J, with 11 bases between. Germline V gives CDR1 SGDLS, CDR2 YYNGEE. The chain's CDR3 is CASSVGPERTEAFF. CDR3 coding DNA: TGTGCCAGCAGCGTAGGGCCGGAGAGGACTGAAGCTTTCTTT.

This clonotype was seen a handful of times. This rearrangement joins TRBV18 to TRBJ2-5; 7 bases fit TRBD2. Germline CDR1 reads KGHSH; CDR2 reads LQKENI. V shed 1 base and J 0 bases; nucleotides not matched to a gene: 8. The CDR3 covers 17 residues. The CDR3 bases are TGTGCCAGCTCACCACGAAGACTAGCTACGTACCAAGAGACCCAGTACTTC. It encodes CASSPRRLATYQETQYF.

The sample holds one count of this clonotype. The CDR3 bases are TGTGCCAGCAGTTGGGTGGGGGGGACTTCACCCCTCCACTTT. It is translated as CASSWVGGTSPLHF. The chain has TRBV28 and TRBJ1-6; TRBD1 is a possible D gene (5 bases). Germline V gene lookup returns CDR1 MDHEN and CDR2 SYDVKM. This CDR3 spans 14 amino acids. Trimming removed 4 bases from V and 9 bases from J, with 13 bases in between. The full variable domain, with the rest looked up from reference TRBV28 and TRBJ1-6, is DVKVTQSSRYLVKRTGEKVFLECVQDMDHENMFWYRQDPGLGLRLIYFSYDVKMKEKGDIPEGYSVSREKKERFSLILESASTNQTSMYLCASSWVGGTSPLHFGNGTRLTVT.

The V and J genes are TRBV12-3 or TRBV12-4 and TRBJ2-1, with 11 nucleotides matching TRBD2. This CDR3 comprises 15 residues. The trim removed 6 bases at V and 5 bases at J, leaving 6 bases unmatched. The CDR3 DNA reads TGTGCCAGCAGCCGTACTAGCGGGAGCCACAATGAGCAGTTCTTC. It codes for CASSRTSGSHNEQFF.

There are a few counts of this clonotype. The J gene is TRBJ2-5, the V gene TRBV5-1; 7 bases align to TRBD2. Trimming removed 3 bases from V and 1 base from J; junction bases left unmatched: 6. CDR1 and CDR2 from the germline V gene are SGHRS and YFSETQ. The CDR3 length is 15 residues. The CDR3, as DNA: TGCGCCAGCAGCTCAGCGGGGCCCCCCCAAGAGACCCAGTACTTC. Translating it yields CASSSAGPPQETQYF.

Only a few counts were recorded for this clonotype. The CDR3 is CASSYLQGATETQYF. The CDR3 DNA reads as TGTGCCAGCAGCTACTTACAGGGGGCTACGGAGACCCAGTACTTC. This chain links TRBV5-5 with TRBJ2-5; TRBD1 aligns across 9 bases. The CDR3 has 15 amino acids. V gave up 3 bases and J gave up 5 bases; unmatched junction bases: 8. Per the germline V gene, CDR1 is SGHKS and CDR2 is YYEKEE (reference sequence).

This clonotype was recorded at least ten times. The V gene is TRBV20-1, the J gene TRBJ2-3, with 9 bases that match TRBD1. The CDR3 sequence is 17 residues long. Germline V gives CDR1 DFQATT, CDR2 SNEGSKA (reference sequence). V lost 0 bases and J lost 4; bases outside the gene matches: 11. The CDR3 here is CSARDPWDREAADTQYF. In DNA form, the CDR3 reads TGCAGTGCTAGAGATCCTTGGGACAGGGAAGCCGCAGATACGCAGTATTTT.

The chain employs TRBV20-1 and TRBJ2-7; TRBD1 is a possible D gene (6 bases). Germline CDR1 is DFQATT and CDR2 is SNEGSKA (reference sequence). V lost 6 bases and J 7 bases, leaving 16 bases between the germline ends. The CDR3 spans 12 residues. Here the CDR3 reads CSAMPGHREQYF. The CDR3 nucleotides are TGCAGTGCAATGCCGGGACACCGGGAGCAGTACTTC.

This clonotype was found a few times. The chain carries TRBV7-9 and TRBJ2-1, with 7 bases aligning to TRBD1. CDR1 and CDR2 from the germline V gene are SEHNR and FQNEAQ (reference sequence). V lost 6 bases to trimming and J lost 6 bases; unmatched junction nucleotides: 8. The CDR3 totals 14 residues. CDR3 region: CASSPGGLSNEQFF. As DNA, the CDR3 is TGTGCCAGCAGTCCAGGGGGTTTGTCCAATGAGCAGTTCTTC.

In regard to this clonotype: With a much larger clone just one base away, this may be a read error. V usage is TRBV5-6 and J usage is TRBJ2-1; 12 bases are a match to TRBD2. This CDR3 comprises 11 residues. Germline CDR1 is SGHDT and CDR2 is YYEEEE. V shed 5 bases and J 12 bases; nucleotides not matched to a gene: 0. The CDR3 bases are TGTGCCAGCAGGGGACTAGCGGGGCAGTTCTTC. Translation: CASRGLAGQFF.

The table lists this clonotype with many counts. The chain links TRBV28 to TRBJ2-3, with 7 bases lining up with TRBD2. The V gene's germline CDR1 is MDHEN and CDR2 SYDVKM. J gave up 1 base and V 5 bases, and 6 bases lay outside the gene matches. The CDR3 covers 15 residues. CDR3 residues: CASSQPSGGTDTQYF. The CDR3 DNA reads TGTGCCAGCAGTCAACCTAGCGGAGGCACAGATACGCAGTATTTT.

The genes are TRBV5-1 and TRBJ2-1, with D unresolved. This CDR3 contains 14 residues. The germline V and J ends were trimmed by 0 bases and 4 bases, with 8 bases remaining between them. CDR1 and CDR2 from the germline V gene are SGHRS and YFSETQ. CDR3 sequence reads: CASSLGSIYNEQFF. Written as DNA, the CDR3 is TGCGCCAGCAGCTTGGGTTCCATTTACAATGAGCAGTTCTTC.